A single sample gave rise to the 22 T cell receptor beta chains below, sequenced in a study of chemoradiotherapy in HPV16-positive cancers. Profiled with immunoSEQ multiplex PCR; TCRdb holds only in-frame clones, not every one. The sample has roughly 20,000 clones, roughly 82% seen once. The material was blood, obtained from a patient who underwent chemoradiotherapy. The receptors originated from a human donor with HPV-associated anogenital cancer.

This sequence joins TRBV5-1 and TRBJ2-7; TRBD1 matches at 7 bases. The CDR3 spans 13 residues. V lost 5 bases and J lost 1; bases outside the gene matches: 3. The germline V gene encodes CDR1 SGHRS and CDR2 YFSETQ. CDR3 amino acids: CASRSDRSYEQYF. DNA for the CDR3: TGCGCCAGCAGGTCGGACAGGTCCTACGAGCAGTACTTC.

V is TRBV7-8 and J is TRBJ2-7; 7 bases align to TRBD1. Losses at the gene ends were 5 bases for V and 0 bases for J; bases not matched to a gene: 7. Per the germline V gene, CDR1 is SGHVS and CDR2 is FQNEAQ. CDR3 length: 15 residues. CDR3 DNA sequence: TGTGCCAGCAGCCGGGACAGACTTAGCTCCTACGAGCAGTACTTC. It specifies CASSRDRLSSYEQYF.

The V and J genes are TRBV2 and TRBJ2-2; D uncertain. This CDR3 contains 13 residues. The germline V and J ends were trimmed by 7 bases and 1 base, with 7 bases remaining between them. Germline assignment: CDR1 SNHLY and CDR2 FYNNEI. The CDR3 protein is CASTILNTGELFF. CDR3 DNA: TGTGCCAGCACGATACTGAACACCGGGGAGCTGTTTTTT.

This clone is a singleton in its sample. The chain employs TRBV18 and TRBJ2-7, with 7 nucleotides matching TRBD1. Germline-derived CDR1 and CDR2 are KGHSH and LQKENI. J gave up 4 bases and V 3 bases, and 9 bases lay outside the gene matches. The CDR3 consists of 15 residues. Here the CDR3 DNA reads TGTGCCAGCTCACCGAGACAGGGTTTGAGGTACGAGCAGTACTTC. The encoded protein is CASSPRQGLRYEQYF.

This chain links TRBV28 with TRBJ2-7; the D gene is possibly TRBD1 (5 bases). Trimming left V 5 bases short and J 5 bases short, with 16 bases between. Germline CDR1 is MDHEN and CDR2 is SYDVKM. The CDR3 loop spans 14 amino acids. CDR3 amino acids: CASSQRQPTDEQYF. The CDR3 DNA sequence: TGTGCCAGCAGTCAAAGACAGCCCACGGACGAGCAGTACTTC.

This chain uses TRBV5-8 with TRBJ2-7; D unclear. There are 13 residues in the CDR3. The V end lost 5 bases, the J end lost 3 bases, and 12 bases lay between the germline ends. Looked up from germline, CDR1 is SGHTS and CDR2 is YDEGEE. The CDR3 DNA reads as TGTGCCAGCAGTACAGACACTGACTACGAGCAGTACTTC. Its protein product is CASSTDTDYEQYF.

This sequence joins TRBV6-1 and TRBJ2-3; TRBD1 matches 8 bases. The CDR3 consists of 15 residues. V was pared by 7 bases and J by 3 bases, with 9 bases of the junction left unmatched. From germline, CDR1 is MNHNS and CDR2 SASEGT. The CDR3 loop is CASTSGGAGTDTQYF. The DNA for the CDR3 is TGTGCCAGCACCTCAGGGGGCGCCGGGACAGATACGCAGTATTTT.

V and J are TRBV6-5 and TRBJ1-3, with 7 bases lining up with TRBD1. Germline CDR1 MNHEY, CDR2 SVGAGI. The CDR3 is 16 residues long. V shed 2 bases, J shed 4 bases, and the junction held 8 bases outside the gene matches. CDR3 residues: CASSYGAGGVGNTIYF. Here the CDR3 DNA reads TGTGCCAGCAGTTACGGGGCAGGGGGGGTCGGAAACACCATATATTTT.

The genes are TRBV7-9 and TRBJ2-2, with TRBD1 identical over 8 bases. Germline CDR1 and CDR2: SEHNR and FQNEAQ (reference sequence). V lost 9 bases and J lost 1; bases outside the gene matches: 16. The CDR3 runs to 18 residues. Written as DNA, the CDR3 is TGTGCCAGTTTGGGGAATAACAGACAGGGGATGAACACCGGGGAGCTGTTTTTT. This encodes CASLGNNRQGMNTGELFF.

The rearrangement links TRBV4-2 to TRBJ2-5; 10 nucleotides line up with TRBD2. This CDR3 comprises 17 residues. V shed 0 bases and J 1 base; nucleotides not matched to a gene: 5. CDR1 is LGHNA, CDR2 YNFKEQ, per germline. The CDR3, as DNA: TGTGCCAGCAGCCAAGAGGCCAGCGGGGGGGCCCAAGAGACCCAGTACTTC. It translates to CASSQEASGGAQETQYF.

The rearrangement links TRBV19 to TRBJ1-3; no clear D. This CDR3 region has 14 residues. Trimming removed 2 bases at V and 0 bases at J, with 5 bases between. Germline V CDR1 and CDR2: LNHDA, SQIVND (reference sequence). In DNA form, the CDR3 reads TGTGCCAGTAGTATATCTTCCTCTGGAAACACCATATATTTT. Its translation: CASSISSSGNTIYF.

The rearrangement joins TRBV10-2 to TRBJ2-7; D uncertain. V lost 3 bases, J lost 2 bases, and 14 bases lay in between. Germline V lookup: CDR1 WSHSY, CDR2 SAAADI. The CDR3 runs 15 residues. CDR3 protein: CASSDDSGATYEQYF. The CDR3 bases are TGCGCCAGCAGTGATGATTCAGGCGCCACCTACGAGCAGTACTTC.

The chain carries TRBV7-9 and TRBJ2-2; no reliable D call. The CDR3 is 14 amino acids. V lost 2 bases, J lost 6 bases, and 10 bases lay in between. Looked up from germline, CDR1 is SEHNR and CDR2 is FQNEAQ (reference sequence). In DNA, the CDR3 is TGTGCCAGCAGCTTACAGGAATTTGCCGGGGAGCTGTTTTTT. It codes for CASSLQEFAGELFF.

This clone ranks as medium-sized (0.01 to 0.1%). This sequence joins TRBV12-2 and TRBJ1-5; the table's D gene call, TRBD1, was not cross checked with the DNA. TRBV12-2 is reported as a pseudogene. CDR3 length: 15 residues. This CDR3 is CASRSPGQSNQPQHF. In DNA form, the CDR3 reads TGTGCAAGTCGCTCCCCGGGACAAAGCAATCAGCCCCAGCATTTT.

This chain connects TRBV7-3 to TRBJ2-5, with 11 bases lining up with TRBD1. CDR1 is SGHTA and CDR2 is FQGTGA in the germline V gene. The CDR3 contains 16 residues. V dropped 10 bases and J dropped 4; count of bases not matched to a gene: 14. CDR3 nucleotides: TGTGCCACCTCGGAATGGGGACAGGGGGGTGGAGAGACCCAGTACTTC. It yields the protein CATSEWGQGGGETQYF. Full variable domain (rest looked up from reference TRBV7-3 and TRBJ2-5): GAGVSQTPSNKVTEKGKYVELRCDPISGHTALYWYRQSLGQGPEFLIYFQGTGAADDSGLPNDRFFAVRPEGSVSTLKIQRTERGDSAVYLCATSEWGQGGGETQYFGPGTRLLVL.

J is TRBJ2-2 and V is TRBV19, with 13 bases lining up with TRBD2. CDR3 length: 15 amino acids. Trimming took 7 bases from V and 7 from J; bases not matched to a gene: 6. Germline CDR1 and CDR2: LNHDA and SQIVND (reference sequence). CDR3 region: CASTTSGGADGELFF. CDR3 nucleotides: TGTGCCAGTACCACTAGCGGGGGGGCGGACGGGGAGCTGTTTTTT.

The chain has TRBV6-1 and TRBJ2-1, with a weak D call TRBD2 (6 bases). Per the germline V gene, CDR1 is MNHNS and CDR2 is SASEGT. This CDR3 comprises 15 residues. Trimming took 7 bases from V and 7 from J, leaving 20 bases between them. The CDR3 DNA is TGTGCCAGCAATGATAGCGGCTTTAACCAAAATGAGCAGTTCTTC. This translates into CASNDSGFNQNEQFF.

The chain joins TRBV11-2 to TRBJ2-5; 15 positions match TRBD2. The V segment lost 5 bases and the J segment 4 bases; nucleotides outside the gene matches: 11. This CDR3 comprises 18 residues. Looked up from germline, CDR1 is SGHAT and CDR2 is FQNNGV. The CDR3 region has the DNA TGTGCCAGCAGCCCAGGACTAGCGGGGGGGCGGGGTGGAGAGACCCAGTACTTC. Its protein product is CASSPGLAGGRGGETQYF.

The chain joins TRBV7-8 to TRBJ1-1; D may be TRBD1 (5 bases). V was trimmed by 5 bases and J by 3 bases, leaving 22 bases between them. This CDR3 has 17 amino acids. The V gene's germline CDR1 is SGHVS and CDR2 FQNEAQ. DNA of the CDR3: TGTGCCAGCAGCGCCCCTGGGGGGAGCCGTTTATACACTGAAGCTTTCTTT. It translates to CASSAPGGSRLYTEAFF.

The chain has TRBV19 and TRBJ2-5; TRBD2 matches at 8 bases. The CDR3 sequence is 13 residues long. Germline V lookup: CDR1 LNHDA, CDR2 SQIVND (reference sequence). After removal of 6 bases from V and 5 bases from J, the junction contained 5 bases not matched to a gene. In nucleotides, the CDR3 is TGTGCCAGTAGCGGGGGGGCCGGGGAGACCCAGTACTTC. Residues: CASSGGAGETQYF.

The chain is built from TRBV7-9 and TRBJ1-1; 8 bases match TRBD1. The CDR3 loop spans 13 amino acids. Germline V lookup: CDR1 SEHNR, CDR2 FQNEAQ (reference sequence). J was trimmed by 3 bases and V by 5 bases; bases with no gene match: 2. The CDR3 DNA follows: TGTGCCAGCAGCCCGGACAGGGACACTGAAGCTTTCTTT. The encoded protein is CASSPDRDTEAFF.

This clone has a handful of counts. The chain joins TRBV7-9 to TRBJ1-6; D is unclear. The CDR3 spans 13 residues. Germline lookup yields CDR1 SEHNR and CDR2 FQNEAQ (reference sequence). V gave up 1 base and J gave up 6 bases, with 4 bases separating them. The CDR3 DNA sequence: TGTGCCAGCAGCTTAGGTACTAATTCACCCCTCCACTTT. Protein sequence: CASSLGTNSPLHF.